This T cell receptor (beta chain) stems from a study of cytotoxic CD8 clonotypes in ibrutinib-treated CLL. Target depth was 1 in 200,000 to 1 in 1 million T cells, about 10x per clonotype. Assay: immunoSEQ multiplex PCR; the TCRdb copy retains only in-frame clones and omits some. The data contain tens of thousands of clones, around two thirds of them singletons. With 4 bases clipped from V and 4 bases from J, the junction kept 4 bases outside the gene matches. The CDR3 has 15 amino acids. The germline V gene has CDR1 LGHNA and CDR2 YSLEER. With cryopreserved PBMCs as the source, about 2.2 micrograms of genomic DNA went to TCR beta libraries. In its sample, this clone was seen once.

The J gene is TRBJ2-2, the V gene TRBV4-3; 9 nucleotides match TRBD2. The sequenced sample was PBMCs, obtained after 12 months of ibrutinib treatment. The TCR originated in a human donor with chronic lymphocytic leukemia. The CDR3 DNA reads TGCGCCAGCAGCCTGGGACTAGCAAGCACCGGGGAGCTGTTTTTT. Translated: CASSLGLASTGELFF.